The 4 T cell receptor beta chains listed next were all sequenced from one sample in a study of persistence of HIV-infected CD4 T cells. Sequencing used immunoSEQ version 4 in survey mode. The repertoire was sequenced with immunoSEQ multiplex PCR; TCRdb's copy has only in-frame clones and lacks some. The sample includes about 45,000 clones, roughly 90% seen only once; the top ten take under 2%. Their antigen targets remain unknown. Nonspecific anti-CD3/anti-CD28 bead stimulation represents the broad CD4+ T cell repertoire. CD4+ T cells upregulating both CD40 ligand and CD69 were sorted as responding cells. The source was CD4+ T cells sorted from PBMCs after approximately 19-hour stimulation, collected from a patient who received antiretroviral therapy. Receptor source: an adult man with HIV who was CMV-seropositive.

With regard to this clone: At one end the junction does not follow the germline gene, possibly because of a read error. The chain uses TRBV28 and TRBJ1-1; the match to TRBD1 covers 7 bases. Germline lookup yields CDR1 MDHEN and CDR2 SYDVKM. The CDR3 runs 12 residues. CDR3 DNA: TGTGCCGGCAGAGCAGGGGGCACTGAAGCTTTCTTT. Translation: CAGRAGGTEAFF. Variable domain in full (rest from reference TRBV28 and TRBJ1-1): DVKVTQSSRYLVKRTGEKVFLECVQDMDHENMFWYRQDPGLGLRLIYFSYDVKMKEKGDIPEGYSVSREKKERFSLILESASTNQTSMYLCAGRAGGTEAFFGQGTRLTVV.

J is TRBJ1-6 and V is TRBV4-2; D unresolved. V gave up 1 base and J gave up 7 bases, with 14 bases separating them. CDR3 length equals 16 residues. Germline-derived CDR1 and CDR2 are LGHNA and YNFKEQ. In nucleotides, the CDR3 is TGTGCCAGCAGCCAAGGTCTAGGTATGGAAAATTCACCCCTCCACTTT. Its translation: CASSQGLGMENSPLHF.

The chain joins TRBV27 to TRBJ2-2; 9 bases are a match to TRBD1. The germline V gene encodes CDR1 MNHEY and CDR2 SMNVEV (reference sequence). Germline trimming cut 10 bases from V and 4 bases from J; bases unmatched to any gene: 7. The CDR3 totals 14 residues. CDR3 sequence reads: CATAQGAVTGELFF. The CDR3 nucleotides are TGTGCCACCGCACAGGGGGCGGTCACCGGGGAGCTGTTTTTT.

V and J are TRBV19 and TRBJ2-3; either TRBD1 or TRBD2 may supply D (5 bases each). CDR1 LNHDA and CDR2 SQIVND come from the germline V gene (reference sequence). The V gene lost 5 bases and the J gene lost 3 bases, with 12 bases spanning the gap. The CDR3 consists of 14 residues. The CDR3 spells CASSVGDDTDTQYF. CDR3 in DNA: TGTGCCAGTAGTGTCGGGGACGATACAGATACGCAGTATTTT. The full variable domain, in which reference TRBV19 and TRBJ2-3 provide the parts outside the CDR3, is DGGITQSPKYLFRKEGQNVTLSCEQNLNHDAMYWYRQDPGQGLRLIYYSQIVNDFQKGDIAEGYSVSREKKESFPLTVTSAQKNPTAFYLCASSVGDDTDTQYFGPGTRLTVL.